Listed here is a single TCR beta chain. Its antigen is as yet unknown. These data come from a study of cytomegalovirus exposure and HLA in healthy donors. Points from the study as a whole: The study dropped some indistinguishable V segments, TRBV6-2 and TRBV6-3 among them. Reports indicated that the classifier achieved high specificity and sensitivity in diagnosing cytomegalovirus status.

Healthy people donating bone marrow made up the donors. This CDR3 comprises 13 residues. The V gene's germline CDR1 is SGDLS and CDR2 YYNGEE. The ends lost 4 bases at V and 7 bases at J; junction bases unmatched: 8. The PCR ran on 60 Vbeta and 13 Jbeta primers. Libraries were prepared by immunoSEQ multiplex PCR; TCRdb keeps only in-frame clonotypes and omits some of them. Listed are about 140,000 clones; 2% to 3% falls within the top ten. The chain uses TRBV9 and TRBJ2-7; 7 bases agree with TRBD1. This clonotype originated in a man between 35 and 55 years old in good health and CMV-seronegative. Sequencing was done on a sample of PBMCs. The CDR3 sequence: CASSPFSRGEQYF. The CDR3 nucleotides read TGTGCCAGCAGCCCTTTCTCCAGGGGGGAGCAGTACTTC.